Below are 14 T cell receptor beta chains sequenced from a single sample in a study of T cells in Graves' hyperthyroidism and ophthalmopathy. The CDR3 regions of TCR beta were amplified from RNA transcripts. First-round RT-PCR with HTBI primers amplified the TCR CDR3 region. TCRdb reprocessed the multiplex PCR reads via MiXCR and lists one record per CDR3 protein. The sample holds roughly 650,000 distinct CDR3 sequences; more than 15% are singletons and the top ten take less than 3.5%. The source material was blood. Source of these receptors: a woman in her thirties or forties with Graves' ophthalmopathy.

This chain joins TRBV27 and TRBJ1-1; 8 bases are shared with TRBD1. The V gene end was trimmed by 8 bases and the J gene end by 11 bases; junction bases not matched to a gene: 13. The CDR3 runs 13 residues. Looked up from germline, CDR1 is MNHEY and CDR2 is SMNVEV (reference sequence). The CDR3 DNA is TGTGCCAGCGGCTTCACAGGGGGAACGGGGGCTTTCTTT. Its translation: CASGFTGGTGAFF.

At least ten counts were recorded for this clonotype. V gene TRBV2 combines with J gene TRBJ2-3, with 12 bases matching TRBD2. CDR3 length equals 15 residues. The V gene's germline CDR1 is SNHLY and CDR2 FYNNEI. The J segment lost 4 bases and the V segment lost 5 bases, leaving 4 bases of the junction unmatched. CDR3 residues: CASSTGLAGPDTQYF. In DNA, the CDR3 is TGTGCCAGCAGTACCGGACTAGCGGGGCCAGATACGCAGTATTTT.

This clonotype was counted ten times or more. The V call is TRBV11-2, the J call TRBJ2-7; the D gene is possibly TRBD2 (6 bases). Germline CDR1 and CDR2: SGHAT and FQNNGV. Trimming removed 4 bases at V and 4 bases at J, with 14 bases between. This CDR3 is 14 amino acids long. CDR3 nucleotides: TGTGCCAGCAGCTCGGCGGGATTCTTATACGAGCAGTACTTC. As protein: CASSSAGFLYEQYF.

The sample holds a few counts of this clonotype. The chain couples TRBV5-1 to TRBJ1-1; a weak D match, TRBD1 (5 bases). The CDR3 runs 13 residues. Germline V gene data show CDR1 as SGHRS and CDR2 as YFSETQ. The ends were cut back, 4 bases at V and 7 bases at J, with 14 bases in the middle. The DNA of the CDR3 is TGCGCCAGCAGCCTGTGGGGGACCGGTGAAGCTTTCTTT. It codes for CASSLWGTGEAFF.

This clonotype was detected many times. The chain carries TRBV11-2 and TRBJ2-2, with D unclear. V dropped 5 bases and J dropped 7 bases, with 8 bases sitting between them. Germline CDR1 and CDR2: SGHAT and FQNNGV. The CDR3 is 12 amino acids. This CDR3 reads CASSPQDGELFF. The CDR3 DNA sequence: TGTGCCAGCAGCCCCCAGGACGGGGAGCTGTTTTTT.

In its sample, this clonotype was seen a few times. The chain combines TRBV4-1 with TRBJ2-2; possibly TRBD1 for D (6 bases). With 2 bases removed from V and 4 bases from J, the gap between germline ends came to 14 bases. CDR3 length: 16 amino acids. CDR1 is MGHRA, CDR2 YSYEKL, per germline. The CDR3 sequence: CASSQRGGGTTGELFF. The CDR3 coding sequence is TGCGCCAGCAGCCAAAGAGGGGGTGGGACCACCGGGGAGCTGTTTTTT.

The table lists this clonotype with many counts. The J gene is TRBJ2-3, the V gene TRBV27; D may match TRBD1 or TRBD2 (5 bases each). The CDR3 consists of 12 residues. With 11 bases removed from V and 1 base from J, the gap between germline ends came to 10 bases. CDR1 MNHEY and CDR2 SMNVEV come from the germline V gene (reference sequence). CDR3 loop: CAVRGGTDTQYF. The CDR3 bases are TGTGCCGTCCGAGGGGGCACAGATACGCAGTATTTT.

This chain links TRBV28 with TRBJ1-5, with 7 bases identical to TRBD1. From germline, CDR1 is MDHEN and CDR2 SYDVKM. V was pared by 6 bases and J by 0 bases, with 14 bases of the junction left unmatched. The CDR3 sequence is 18 residues long. The CDR3 is CASSGPRDSPYSNQPQHF. The CDR3 bases are TGTGCCAGCAGCGGTCCCCGGGACAGCCCATATAGCAATCAGCCCCAGCATTTT. The whole variable domain, remainder taken from reference TRBV28 and TRBJ1-5, is DVKVTQSSRYLVKRTGEKVFLECVQDMDHENMFWYRQDPGLGLRLIYFSYDVKMKEKGDIPEGYSVSREKKERFSLILESASTNQTSMYLCASSGPRDSPYSNQPQHFGDGTRLSIL.

The chain employs TRBV19 and TRBJ1-5, with no clear D. In germline, CDR1 is LNHDA, CDR2 SQIVND (reference sequence). V was clipped by 1 base and J by 0 bases, with 10 bases between them. The CDR3 consists of 16 residues. CDR3 residues: CASSIGPPNSNQPQHF. DNA of the CDR3: TGTGCCAGTAGTATAGGTCCACCGAATAGCAATCAGCCCCAGCATTTT.

This clonotype has ten or more counts. V usage is TRBV13 and J usage is TRBJ2-6, with unresolved D. The germline CDR1 and CDR2 sequences are PRHDT and FYEKMQ (reference sequence). The V end was cut by 0 bases, the J end by 1 base, with 7 bases between. The CDR3 is made up of 16 amino acids. The CDR3 here is CASSLGRSSGANVLTF. For the CDR3, the DNA is TGTGCCAGCAGCTTAGGCCGGAGTTCTGGGGCCAACGTCCTGACTTTC.

V and J are TRBV3-1 and TRBJ1-2, with TRBD1 as a possible D gene (6 bases). Trimming removed 1 base from V and 6 bases from J, with 18 bases in between. Per the germline V gene, CDR1 is LGHDT and CDR2 is YNNKEL (reference sequence). The CDR3 sequence is 16 residues long. The CDR3 DNA reads as TGTGCCAGCAGCCAAGGTTCTGGGGGCGGTACTAATGGCTACACCTTC. Amino acid sequence: CASSQGSGGGTNGYTF.

V is TRBV3-1 and J is TRBJ2-7; TRBD2 might be the D (6 bases). Trimming pared 4 bases from V and 1 base from J, leaving 11 bases between. CDR3 size: 14 residues. Germline loops: CDR1 LGHDT, CDR2 YNNKEL (reference sequence). CDR3 sequence: CASSPGLQSYEQYF. The DNA of the CDR3 is TGTGCCAGCAGCCCGGGACTGCAATCCTACGAGCAGTACTTC.

This clonotype has ten or more counts. The chain links TRBV5-1 to TRBJ2-2; D possibly corresponds to TRBD2 (7 bases). V lost 4 bases to trimming and J lost 4 bases, with 14 bases between them. This CDR3 has 15 amino acids. The germline V gene encodes CDR1 SGHRS and CDR2 YFSETQ. The CDR3: CASSPRGGPTGELFF. DNA for the CDR3: TGCGCCAGCAGCCCTAGGGGGGGCCCCACCGGGGAGCTGTTTTTT.

In this sample, this clonotype turned up many times. The gene calls are TRBV12-3 or TRBV12-4 and TRBJ2-1; D is unresolved. Trimming removed 2 bases from V and 5 bases from J, with 16 bases in between. The CDR3 extends over 16 amino acids. The CDR3, as DNA: TGTGCCAGCAGTTTAAATGGTCCCGAGGTCGACAATGAGCAGTTCTTC. It specifies CASSLNGPEVDNEQFF.